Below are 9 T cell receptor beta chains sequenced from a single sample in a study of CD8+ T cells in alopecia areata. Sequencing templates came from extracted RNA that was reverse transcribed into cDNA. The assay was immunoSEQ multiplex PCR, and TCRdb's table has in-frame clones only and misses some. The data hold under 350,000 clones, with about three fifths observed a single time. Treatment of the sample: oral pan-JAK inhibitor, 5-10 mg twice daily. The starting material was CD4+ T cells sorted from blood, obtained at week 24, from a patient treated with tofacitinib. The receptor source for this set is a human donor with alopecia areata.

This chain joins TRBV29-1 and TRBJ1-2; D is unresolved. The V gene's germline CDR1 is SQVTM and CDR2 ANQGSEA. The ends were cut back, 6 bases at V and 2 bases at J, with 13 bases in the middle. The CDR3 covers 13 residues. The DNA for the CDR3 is TGCAGCGTAATCAAGGACGGCAACTATGGCTACACCTTC. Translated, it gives CSVIKDGNYGYTF.

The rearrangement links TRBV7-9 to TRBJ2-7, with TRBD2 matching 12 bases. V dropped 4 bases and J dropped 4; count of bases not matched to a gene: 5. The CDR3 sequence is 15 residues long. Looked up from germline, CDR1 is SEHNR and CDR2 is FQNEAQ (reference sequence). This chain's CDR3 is CASSSRLAGAYEQYF. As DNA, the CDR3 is TGTGCCAGCAGCTCGCGACTAGCGGGGGCGTACGAGCAGTACTTC.

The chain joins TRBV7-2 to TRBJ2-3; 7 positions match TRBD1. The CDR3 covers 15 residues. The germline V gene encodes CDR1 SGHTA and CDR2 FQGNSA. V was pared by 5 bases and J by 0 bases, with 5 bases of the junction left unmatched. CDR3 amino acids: CASSPRQGSTDTQYF. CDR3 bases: TGTGCCAGCAGCCCAAGACAGGGTAGCACAGATACGCAGTATTTT.

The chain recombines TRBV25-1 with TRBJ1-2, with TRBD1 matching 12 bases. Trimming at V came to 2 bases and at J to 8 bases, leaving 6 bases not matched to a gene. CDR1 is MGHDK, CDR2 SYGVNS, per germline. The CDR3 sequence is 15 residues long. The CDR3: CASSEMGQGARGYTF. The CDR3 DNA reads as TGTGCCAGCAGTGAAATGGGACAGGGGGCGCGAGGCTACACCTTC.

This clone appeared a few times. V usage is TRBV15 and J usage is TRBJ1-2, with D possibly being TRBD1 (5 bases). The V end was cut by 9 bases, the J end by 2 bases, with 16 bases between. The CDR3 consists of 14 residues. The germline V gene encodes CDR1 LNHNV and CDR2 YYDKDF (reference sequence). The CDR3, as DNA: TGTGCCACGAACAAGGGGATAGCAAACTATGGCTACACCTTC. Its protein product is CATNKGIANYGYTF. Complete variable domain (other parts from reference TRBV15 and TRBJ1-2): DAMVIQNPRYQVTQFGKPVTLSCSQTLNHNVMYWYQQKSSQAPKLLFHYYDKDFNNEADTPDNFQSRRPNTSFCFLDIRSPGLGDTAMYLCATNKGIANYGYTFGSGTRLTVV.

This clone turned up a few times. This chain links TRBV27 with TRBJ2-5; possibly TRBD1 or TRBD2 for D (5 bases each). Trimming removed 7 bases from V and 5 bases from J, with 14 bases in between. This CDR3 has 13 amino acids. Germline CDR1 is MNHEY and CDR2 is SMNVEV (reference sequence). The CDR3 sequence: CASKDSGTETQYF. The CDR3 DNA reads TGTGCCAGCAAGGACTCCGGGACCGAGACCCAGTACTTC.

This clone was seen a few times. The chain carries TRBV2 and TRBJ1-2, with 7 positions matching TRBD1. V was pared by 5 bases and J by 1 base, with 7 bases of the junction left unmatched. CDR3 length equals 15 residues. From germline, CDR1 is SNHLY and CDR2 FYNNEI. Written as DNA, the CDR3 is TGTGCCAGCAGTCTTCCGGGACAGCATAACTATGGCTACACCTTC. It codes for CASSLPGQHNYGYTF.

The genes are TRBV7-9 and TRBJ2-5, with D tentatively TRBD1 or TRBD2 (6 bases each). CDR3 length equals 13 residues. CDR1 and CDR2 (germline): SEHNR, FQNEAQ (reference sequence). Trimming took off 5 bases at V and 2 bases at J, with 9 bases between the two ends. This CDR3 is CASSQGGQETQYF. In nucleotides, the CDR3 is TGTGCCAGCAGCCAAGGGGGGCAAGAGACCCAGTACTTC.

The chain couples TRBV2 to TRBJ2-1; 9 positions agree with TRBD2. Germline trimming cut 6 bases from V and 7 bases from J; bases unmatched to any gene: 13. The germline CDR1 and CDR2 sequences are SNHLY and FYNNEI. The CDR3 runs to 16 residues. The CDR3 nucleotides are TGTGCCAGCAGCGAACCTAAGCGGGGGGATAGGAATGAGCAGTTCTTC. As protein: CASSEPKRGDRNEQFF.